The 20 T cell receptor beta chains presented below share a single source sample, sequenced in a study of T cell responses to AZD1222 COVID-19 vaccine (dated by TCRdb to the early 2020s). In the paper's terms, the time point label means: baseline before first vaccination. The library was produced with the immunoSEQ multiplex PCR assay. Held by TCRdb, this immuneACCESS table contains in-frame sequences only and omits some clones. Under half of the omission traces to an unresolved V gene where checked; the cause of the rest is unknown. The table for this sample lists 95,000 to 150,000 clones; about 90% of them were counted only once. Of the sample, over 5% is held by the ten largest clones. This specimen was peripheral blood, taken on day 0 of AZD1222 vaccination. The receptors originated from an adult in good health.

The rearrangement links TRBV19 to TRBJ1-1; 11 bases map to TRBD1. Trimming at V came to 6 bases and at J to 4 bases, leaving 1 base not matched to a gene. CDR1 and CDR2 from the germline V gene are LNHDA and SQIVND (reference sequence). This CDR3 contains 13 residues. In DNA, the CDR3 is TGTGCCAGTAGCGGACAGGGGGCCACTGAAGCTTTCTTT. It yields the protein CASSGQGATEAFF.

The chain carries TRBV5-5 and TRBJ1-1, with a tentative D call TRBD1 (6 bases). The CDR3 loop spans 18 amino acids. The germline V gene encodes CDR1 SGHKS and CDR2 YYEKEE (reference sequence). V lost 2 bases and J 1 base, leaving 21 bases between the germline ends. CDR3 nucleotide sequence: TGTGCCAGCAGCTTATTATCTATCGGGGGCAGGTGGAACACTGAAGCTTTCTTT. It yields the protein CASSLLSIGGRWNTEAFF.

The chain couples TRBV10-1 to TRBJ2-3; 11 nucleotides align to TRBD2. CDR1 is WNHNN and CDR2 is SYGVQD in the germline V gene (reference sequence). This CDR3 spans 16 amino acids. Unmatched junction bases numbered 6, after V lost 6 bases and J lost 1 base. CDR3 in amino acids: CASSPTSGKRTDTQYF. The CDR3 region has the DNA TGCGCCAGCAGCCCGACTAGCGGGAAACGCACAGATACGCAGTATTTT.

This chain links TRBV20-1 with TRBJ1-1; D is undetermined. The CDR3 length is 9 residues. The V gene's germline CDR1 is DFQATT and CDR2 SNEGSKA (reference sequence). The V end was cut by 3 bases, the J end by 6 bases, with 2 bases between. The CDR3 reads CSARPEAFF. The DNA of the CDR3 is TGCAGTGCTAGGCCTGAAGCTTTCTTT.

The V gene is TRBV10-3, the J gene TRBJ1-3; 7 nucleotides match TRBD1. Germline loops: CDR1 ENHRY, CDR2 SYGVKD. There are 14 residues in the CDR3. The junction had 10 bases not matched to a gene; V was cut back by 10 bases and J by 4 bases. CDR3 loop: CATSPDRVGNTIYF. In DNA form, the CDR3 reads TGTGCCACCTCCCCCGACAGGGTGGGAAACACCATATATTTT.

The rearrangement joins TRBV6-6 to TRBJ2-1; TRBD1 might be the D (6 bases). The CDR3 contains 15 residues. V was clipped by 6 bases and J by 4 bases, with 16 bases between them. From germline, CDR1 is MNHNY and CDR2 SVGAGI (reference sequence). The CDR3 DNA reads TGTGCCAGCAGGCACCGGGACAATGAATACAATGAGCAGTTCTTC. Amino acids: CASRHRDNEYNEQFF.

This chain joins TRBV10-1 and TRBJ2-3, with 7 bases aligning to TRBD2. V lost 2 bases, J lost 4 bases, and 6 bases stayed unmatched. Germline CDR1 is WNHNN and CDR2 is SYGVQD (reference sequence). CDR3 length: 15 residues. The CDR3 DNA follows: TGCGCCAGCAGTGAGAGCGGGAAAAGGGCAGATACGCAGTATTTT. Protein sequence: CASSESGKRADTQYF.

The V gene is TRBV7-8, the J gene TRBJ1-2; D uncertain. CDR1 and CDR2 (germline): SGHVS, FQNEAQ. This CDR3 is 15 amino acids long. V was pared by 4 bases and J by 1 base, with 13 bases between. DNA of the CDR3: TGTGCCAGCAGCTCGCGGGTGGGGATTAACTATGGCTACACCTTC. Its translation: CASSSRVGINYGYTF.

J is TRBJ1-2 and V is TRBV5-1; D perhaps matches TRBD1 (5 bases). The CDR3 runs 14 residues. Germline values: CDR1 SGHRS, CDR2 YFSETQ. Trimming removed 0 bases at V and 5 bases at J, with 11 bases between. The CDR3 here is CASSLALTAYGYTF. The CDR3 nucleotides are TGCGCCAGCAGCTTGGCATTGACAGCATATGGCTACACCTTC.

J is TRBJ2-2 and V is TRBV6-6, with D uncertain. Looked up from germline, CDR1 is MNHNY and CDR2 is SVGAGI (reference sequence). The CDR3 loop spans 13 amino acids. Trimming took off 2 bases at V and 6 bases at J, with 7 bases between the two ends. The CDR3 reads CASSYPPAGELFF. The CDR3 nucleotides are TGTGCCAGCAGTTACCCGCCAGCCGGGGAGCTGTTTTTT.

The CDR3 loop is CASSIWTGAEAFF. The CDR3 nucleotides are TGTGCCAGTAGTATTTGGACAGGGGCTGAAGCTTTCTTT. This chain uses TRBV19 with TRBJ1-1, with 9 positions matching TRBD1. Per the germline V gene, CDR1 is LNHDA and CDR2 is SQIVND (reference sequence). V shed 3 bases, J shed 6 bases, and the junction held 2 bases outside the gene matches. CDR3 length: 13 residues.

The V gene is TRBV7-8, the J gene TRBJ1-6; tentatively, D is TRBD1 (6 bases). CDR3 size: 15 residues. V was cut by 1 base and J by 9 bases, with 13 bases left in between. Germline assignment: CDR1 SGHVS and CDR2 FQNEAQ. CDR3 amino acids: CASSLGAGVGSPLHF. The CDR3 region has the DNA TGTGCCAGCAGCTTAGGGGCAGGGGTAGGTTCACCCCTCCACTTT.

CDR3 sequence: CASSGPPAGLNYGYTF. Here the CDR3 DNA reads TGTGCCAGCAGCGGCCCTCCAGCGGGACTTAACTATGGCTACACCTTC. The chain carries TRBV9 and TRBJ1-2; D may be TRBD1 (5 bases). Germline assignment: CDR1 SGDLS and CDR2 YYNGEE. This CDR3 is 16 amino acids long. Trimming took off 3 bases at V and 1 base at J, with 16 bases between the two ends.

This clone was seen just once. The rearrangement links TRBV15 to TRBJ1-5; TRBD1 aligns across 9 bases. Germline loops: CDR1 LNHNV, CDR2 YYDKDF (reference sequence). Germline trimming cut 1 base from V and 6 bases from J; bases unmatched to any gene: 7. CDR3 length: 16 residues. The CDR3 spells CATSRVGQGTGQPQHF. The DNA of the CDR3 is TGTGCCACCAGCAGAGTGGGACAGGGTACAGGTCAGCCCCAGCATTTT.

The V call is TRBV15, the J call TRBJ1-5, with D unclear. In germline, CDR1 is LNHNV, CDR2 YYDKDF (reference sequence). V was pared by 5 bases and J by 0 bases, with 20 bases between. CDR3 length: 18 amino acids. The CDR3 region is CATSFHPMSVNSNQPQHF. The DNA for the CDR3 is TGTGCCACCAGCTTCCACCCTATGTCCGTTAATAGCAATCAGCCCCAGCATTTT.

The V and J genes are TRBV9 and TRBJ1-2, with D tentatively TRBD1 (6 bases). This CDR3 region has 14 residues. Germline CDR1 SGDLS, CDR2 YYNGEE. Trimming pared 0 bases from V and 4 bases from J, leaving 10 bases between. The CDR3 region has the DNA TGTGCCAGCAGCGTAGAGGGGACATTCTATGGCTACACCTTC. It translates to CASSVEGTFYGYTF.

V usage is TRBV7-8 and J usage is TRBJ1-6, with TRBD1 matching over 10 bases. Germline V gene data show CDR1 as SGHVS and CDR2 as FQNEAQ. The CDR3 loop spans 16 amino acids. Trimming cost V 5 bases and J 6 bases; bases outside gene matches: 7. DNA of the CDR3: TGTGCCAGCAGCAATCATAGACAGGGGGCTAATTCACCCCTCCACTTT. Encoded protein: CASSNHRQGANSPLHF.

The chain employs TRBV15 and TRBJ1-5; D remains ambiguous. V was clipped by 4 bases and J by 3 bases, with 13 bases between them. Germline values: CDR1 LNHNV, CDR2 YYDKDF (reference sequence). The CDR3 extends over 15 amino acids. The CDR3 protein is CATSKGSYNNQPQHF. As DNA, the CDR3 is TGTGCCACCAGCAAAGGTAGTTATAACAATCAGCCCCAGCATTTT.

CDR3 nucleotides: TGTGCCAGCAGCTCGACGCCCGGGCAGCCCCAGCATTTT. It translates to CASSSTPGQPQHF. The chain has TRBV7-3 and TRBJ1-5; no reliable D call. The CDR3 loop spans 13 amino acids. Trimming shortened V by 4 bases and J by 7 bases, and 11 bases separated the two germline ends. Germline V gene data show CDR1 as SGHTA and CDR2 as FQGTGA.

The rearrangement joins TRBV19 to TRBJ2-6; 8 bases align to TRBD1. Germline CDR1 LNHDA, CDR2 SQIVND (reference sequence). The CDR3 runs to 16 residues. After removal of 1 base from V and 4 bases from J, the junction contained 3 bases not matched to a gene. CDR3 coding DNA: TGTGCCAGTAGTATAGGACAGGGGTTCGGGGCCAACGTCCTGACTTTC. Translated: CASSIGQGFGANVLTF.